Given below is one T cell receptor beta chain in context. As yet, its antigen is unknown. The data are from a study of cytomegalovirus exposure and HLA in healthy donors. Study-wide results and limits: Analyses of presence/absence relied on an assumption of roughly uniform sequencing depth across donors. It was 150 or so TCR beta chains that were listed as cytomegalovirus-associated. A later analysis linked more than 15,000 TCR beta sequences to HLA alleles at 0.05 false discovery rate. Reportedly, TCR beta sequences accurately predicted HLA-A and HLA-B alleles in most subjects.

The PCR contained 60 Vbeta and 13 Jbeta primers. Sequencing used immunoSEQ multiplex PCR; TCRdb keeps in-frame clones, though not all of them. The sample consists of around 99,000 clones, 81% of them appearing once. Trimming cost V 4 bases and J 4 bases; bases outside gene matches: 14. The CDR3 is 17 amino acids. The germline CDR1 and CDR2 sequences are SQVTM and ANQGSEA. This TCR derives from a woman younger than 45 in good health and CMV-seronegative. The chain combines TRBV29-1 with TRBJ2-5; TRBD2 matches 11 bases. The sequenced sample was PBMCs. The CDR3 nucleotides read TGCAGCGTTGCGGCTAGCGGGAGGACAGCTGTGGGAGAGACCCAGTACTTC. Translation gives CSVAASGRTAVGETQYF.